Shown below are 23 T cell receptor beta chains from a single sample sequenced in a study of blood T cells in healthy people across ages. A second PCR of roughly 6 to 12 cycles used a sample-barcoded 5' primer and a J-beta primer mix. One entry per CDR3 protein results from TCRdb running MiXCR on the 5' RACE reads. The sample shows about 1,400,000 distinct CDR3 sequences, roughly 40% of them seen only once. The sequenced sample was blood. The receptors were sampled from a woman aged 18-35 years in good health.

The chain joins TRBV12-3 or TRBV12-4 to TRBJ2-6; the D gene could be TRBD1 or TRBD2 (5 bases each). Trimming removed 3 bases at V and 5 bases at J, with 11 bases between. This CDR3 is built from 15 residues. CDR3 loop: CASSFEGSWANVLTF. CDR3 DNA: TGTGCCAGCAGTTTTGAGGGGTCTTGGGCCAACGTCCTGACTTTC.

The rearrangement links TRBV24-1 to TRBJ2-7; possible D gene TRBD1, 5 bases. Germline CDR1 reads KGHDR; CDR2 reads SFDVKD. Trimming took 4 bases from V and 0 from J, leaving 18 bases between them. This CDR3 contains 17 residues. In DNA, the CDR3 is TGTGCCACCAGTGACCCCCCGACAGATGAGATCTCCTACGAGCAGTACTTC. The encoded protein is CATSDPPTDEISYEQYF.

The chain combines TRBV4-1 with TRBJ2-1; TRBD2 aligns across 12 bases. CDR3 length: 16 amino acids. The germline CDR1 and CDR2 sequences are MGHRA and YSYEKL. With V trimmed by 4 bases and J by 7 bases, 8 bases remained unmatched. CDR3 sequence: CASSPGLAGTKNEQFF. The CDR3 DNA follows: TGCGCCAGCAGCCCCGGACTAGCGGGAACCAAAAATGAGCAGTTCTTC.

This clonotype was observed a single time. The chain carries TRBV7-6 and TRBJ2-1; 9 nucleotides agree with TRBD1. The J segment lost 8 bases and the V segment lost 4 bases, leaving 6 bases of the junction unmatched. The CDR3 totals 14 residues. The V gene's germline CDR1 is SGHVS and CDR2 FNYEAQ. CDR3 DNA sequence: TGTGCCAGCAGCTCACGGACAGGGGAGGATGAGCAGTTCTTC. As protein: CASSSRTGEDEQFF.

This clonotype appeared a few times. The chain joins TRBV12-3 or TRBV12-4 to TRBJ1-2; tentative D call: TRBD1 (6 bases). Trimming shortened V by 5 bases and J by 5 bases, and 9 bases separated the two germline ends. The CDR3 runs to 12 residues. CDR3 coding DNA: TGTGCCAGCAGTGCAGGGGAATATGGCTACACCTTC. This sequence encodes CASSAGEYGYTF.

The chain is built from TRBV12-3 or TRBV12-4 and TRBJ2-5; D is undetermined. Trimming shortened V by 6 bases and J by 2 bases, and 7 bases separated the two germline ends. The CDR3 covers 12 residues. This CDR3 is CASSLMQETQYF. CDR3 bases: TGTGCCAGCAGCCTGATGCAAGAGACCCAGTACTTC.

This clonotype was seen repeatedly, ten times or more. The chain couples TRBV4-1 to TRBJ1-1; D unresolved. Between the trimmed V and J ends, which lost 6 bases and 7 bases, there was a span of 18 bases. The CDR3 is 14 residues long. CDR1 and CDR2 from the germline V gene are MGHRA and YSYEKL. The DNA of the CDR3 is TGCGCCAGCAGTGTAGGCACTCCGCATAGTGAAGCTTTCTTT. It yields the protein CASSVGTPHSEAFF.

This chain joins TRBV5-6 and TRBJ1-2, with D hard to call. CDR3 length equals 11 residues. CDR1 and CDR2 (germline): SGHDT, YYEEEE. The ends were cut back, 4 bases at V and 8 bases at J, with 9 bases in the middle. CDR3 sequence: CASSVDQGYTF. DNA of the CDR3: TGTGCCAGCAGCGTCGACCAGGGCTACACCTTC.

This chain connects TRBV29-1 to TRBJ1-2; 7 nucleotides match TRBD1. Germline-derived CDR1 and CDR2 are SQVTM and ANQGSEA. Trimming removed 5 bases from V and 8 bases from J; junction bases left unmatched: 5. This CDR3 contains 11 residues. CDR3 nucleotide sequence: TGCAGCGTTCGGACAGGCGCCGGCTACACCTTC. Its translation: CSVRTGAGYTF.

This clonotype has a handful of counts. CDR3 residues: CASSPSWDSYEQYF. As DNA, the CDR3 is TGTGCCAGCAGCCCCAGTTGGGACAGCTACGAGCAGTACTTC. The chain joins TRBV7-9 to TRBJ2-7; 7 positions agree with TRBD1. J was trimmed by 3 bases and V by 5 bases; bases with no gene match: 7. Germline V lookup: CDR1 SEHNR, CDR2 FQNEAQ (reference sequence). CDR3 length: 14 residues.

The rearrangement uses TRBV12-3 or TRBV12-4 and TRBJ2-7, with D possibly being TRBD1 or TRBD2 (6 bases each). Trimming cost V 2 bases and J 0 bases, with 14 bases left between them. The CDR3 spans 16 residues. The CDR3 sequence is CASSLRGQGGSYEQYF. The CDR3 region has the DNA TGTGCCAGCAGTTTACGGGGGCAGGGAGGCTCCTACGAGCAGTACTTC.

The V call is TRBV30, the J call TRBJ2-2; maybe TRBD1 (6 bases). The CDR3 is made up of 15 amino acids. Deletions cut 0 bases from V and 1 base from J, with 9 bases between. The germline V gene encodes CDR1 GTSNPN and CDR2 SVGIG (reference sequence). The CDR3 nucleotides are TGTGCCTGGAGTGTCGGACAGTTGAACACCGGGGAGCTGTTTTTT. This gives the protein CAWSVGQLNTGELFF.

The V gene is TRBV5-1, the J gene TRBJ2-3; 9 positions match TRBD2. CDR1 and CDR2 from the germline V gene are SGHRS and YFSETQ. After removal of 4 bases from V and 1 base from J, the junction contained 7 bases not matched to a gene. The CDR3 is 16 amino acids. DNA for the CDR3: TGCGCCAGCAGCCAAGTTAGCGGGAGCGGCACAGATACGCAGTATTTT. Translated, it gives CASSQVSGSGTDTQYF.

This clonotype was counted only a few times. This chain's CDR3 is CASSVDRGAYEQYF. The DNA for the CDR3 is TGTGCCAGCAGTGTAGACAGGGGGGCCTACGAGCAGTACTTC. The chain joins TRBV2 to TRBJ2-7; 9 positions agree with TRBD1. J gave up 2 bases and V 4 bases, and 3 bases lay outside the gene matches. The length of the CDR3 is 14 residues. In germline, CDR1 is SNHLY, CDR2 FYNNEI.

This clonotype was counted between two and nine times. J is TRBJ2-3 and V is TRBV9, with 15 bases lining up with TRBD2. The CDR3 totals 15 residues. Trimming at V came to 7 bases and at J to 5 bases, leaving 5 bases not matched to a gene. Germline V CDR1 and CDR2: SGDLS, YYNGEE. In nucleotides, the CDR3 is TGTGCCAGCGGACTAGCGGGGGGGCCAGGAGATACGCAGTATTTT. This encodes CASGLAGGPGDTQYF.

The chain combines TRBV3-1 with TRBJ1-5, with D hard to call. V was trimmed by 0 bases and J by 4 bases, leaving 16 bases between them. This CDR3 region has 17 residues. In germline, CDR1 is LGHDT, CDR2 YNNKEL (reference sequence). This CDR3 is CASSQDLEVWGNQPQHF. The DNA for the CDR3 is TGTGCCAGCAGCCAAGATTTGGAGGTCTGGGGAAATCAGCCCCAGCATTTT.

This clonotype turned up a few times. V and J are TRBV20-1 and TRBJ1-2, with D unresolved. Germline CDR1 DFQATT, CDR2 SNEGSKA (reference sequence). Trimming took 6 bases from V and 0 from J, leaving 8 bases between them. There are 12 residues in the CDR3. CDR3 region: CSASRTNYGYTF. For the CDR3, the DNA is TGCAGTGCCAGTAGGACTAACTATGGCTACACCTTC.

This clonotype was seen more than once but under ten times. V and J are TRBV7-2 and TRBJ1-5; D ambiguous. Germline CDR1 and CDR2: SGHTA and FQGNSA. This CDR3 spans 14 amino acids. With 1 base removed from V and 6 bases from J, the gap between germline ends came to 10 bases. The CDR3 coding sequence is TGTGCCAGCAGCTTAGAGGGTTGGGGTCAGCCCCAGCATTTT. Its translation is CASSLEGWGQPQHF.

This chain connects TRBV7-4 to TRBJ1-2; TRBD1 might be the D (6 bases). V was cut by 3 bases and J by 3 bases, with 20 bases left in between. The germline CDR1 and CDR2 sequences are SGHVT and SQSDAQ. The CDR3 length is 17 residues. The CDR3, as DNA: TGTGCCAGCAGCTTCACAGGGTTGTTCGGGGGAGACTATGGCTACACCTTC. This translates into CASSFTGLFGGDYGYTF.

The CDR3 is CASSYSASGDNEQYF. The CDR3 bases are TGTGCCAGCAGTTACAGCGCTAGCGGAGACAATGAGCAGTACTTC. The chain uses TRBV6-6 and TRBJ2-5; TRBD2 aligns across 7 bases. Germline V lookup: CDR1 MNHNY, CDR2 SVGAGI (reference sequence). V lost 2 bases to trimming and J lost 11 bases; unmatched junction nucleotides: 14. The CDR3 totals 15 residues.

In this sample, this clonotype turned up once. The V call is TRBV20-1, the J call TRBJ1-2; a possible D gene is TRBD1 (6 bases). CDR3 length: 13 residues. V gave up 8 bases and J gave up 8 bases, with 21 bases separating them. Germline assignment: CDR1 DFQATT and CDR2 SNEGSKA (reference sequence). CDR3 region: CSCHYEGHEGYTF. The CDR3 DNA sequence: TGCAGTTGCCACTACGAGGGACATGAGGGCTACACCTTC.

This sequence joins TRBV5-1 and TRBJ1-1; the D is unclear. The V gene lost 6 bases and the J gene lost 2 bases, with 11 bases spanning the gap. The germline gives CDR1 SGHRS, CDR2 YFSETQ. This CDR3 has 13 residues. This chain's CDR3 is CASTLLHNTEAFF. In DNA form, the CDR3 reads TGCGCCAGCACCCTGTTACATAACACTGAAGCTTTCTTT.

This clonotype turned up a few times. The rearrangement joins TRBV7-2 to TRBJ1-5; TRBD1 agrees at 7 bases. V dropped 8 bases and J dropped 6; count of bases not matched to a gene: 7. CDR3 size: 13 residues. Germline-derived CDR1 and CDR2 are SGHTA and FQGNSA. CDR3 sequence (DNA): TGTGCCAGCCGCGGGCAGGGGGTTCAGCCCCAGCATTTT. This encodes CASRGQGVQPQHF.